Detailed here is one T cell receptor (beta chain). Germline loops: CDR1 SGHTA, CDR2 FQGNSA. Trimming took off 4 bases at V and 5 bases at J, with 14 bases between the two ends. The CDR3 is 14 amino acids. Per the study methods: Nucleated cell number was recorded as an estimate derived from reference gene primer amplification. Generated by immunoSEQ multiplex PCR, the TCRdb table keeps only in-frame clones and is missing some. The DNA gave D and trimming, while V, J and clone size come from that table. The data contain approximately 140,000 clones, 75% to 90% of them singletons. This specimen comes from a study of blood T cell repertoires in COVID-19. Study overall: Whether acute or convalescent, the COVID-19 samples came from the United States, Italy and Spain. PBMCs, B-cell-depleted T cells, or T cells were the source of the cDNA or gDNA that made up the material.

The rearrangement uses TRBV7-2 and TRBJ1-1, with D perhaps TRBD1 (5 bases). The material sequenced was peripheral blood. This sequence was found in an older woman with active or convalescent COVID-19. CDR3 sequence reads: CASSSSQGRTEAFF. The CDR3 nucleotides are TGTGCCAGCAGCTCAAGCCAGGGAAGGACTGAAGCTTTCTTT.